These T cell receptor beta chains were read from a single sample in a study of T-cell reconstitution after alpha-beta-depleted transplantation in children. TCRdb re-analysed the PCR reads in MiXCR, keeping a single row per CDR3 protein. The table has 200,000 or so distinct CDR3 sequences, approximately 8.4% seen once. The sequencing used PBMCs, mostly from graft donor cells, collected 360 days after TCRalphabeta/CD19-depleted stem cell transplant. The receptor set was obtained from a male patient under 10 years old who had a stem cell transplant for acute myeloid leukemia, so the T cells may come from the graft donor. Both conserved end residues are part of each CDR3. Each record gives: D gene, V gene, clone size, J gene, CDR3 protein, CDR3 DNA. The D gene is left open where the match is weak. The size field is filled for only some rows; it gives once, few, many or a size class.

.	TRBV5-1	many	TRBJ1-3	CASSLAAGNTIYF	TGCGCCAGCAGCTTGGCCGCTGGAAACACCATATATTTT
.	TRBV12-3/TRBV12-4	.	TRBJ1-6	CASSLSGANSPLHF	TGTGCCAGCAGCCTCTCAGGGGCCAATTCACCCCTCCACTTT
.	TRBV19	.	TRBJ2-7	CASSMAGSYEQYF	TGTGCCAGTAGTATGGCAGGGTCCTACGAGCAGTACTTC
.	TRBV28	few	TRBJ2-2	CASSPPVYTGELFF	TGTGCCAGCAGCCCCCCCGTGTACACCGGGGAGCTGTTTTTT
TRBD1	TRBV28	.	TRBJ1-3	CASMGQIHTIYF	TGTGCCAGCATGGGACAGATTCACACCATATATTTT
TRBD2	TRBV7-9	few	TRBJ2-4	CASSSGLAGGENIQYF	TGTGCCAGCTCGAGTGGACTAGCGGGAGGGGAAAACATTCAGTACTTC
TRBD2	TRBV7-2	.	TRBJ2-5	CASSLGSGTLETQYF	TGTGCCAGCAGCTTGGGGAGCGGGACTCTAGAGACCCAGTACTTC
TRBD1	TRBV20-1	many	TRBJ1-5	CSGGTASGQPQHF	TGCAGTGGGGGGACAGCGTCGGGTCAGCCCCAGCATTTT
TRBD1	TRBV11-2	many	TRBJ2-4	CASSLPQGEGAKNIQYF	TGTGCCAGCAGCTTACCACAGGGGGAAGGGGCCAAAAACATTCAGTACTTC
.	TRBV29-1	many	TRBJ2-1	CSTQLGPIYNEQFF	TGCAGCACACAACTAGGGCCGATTTACAATGAGCAGTTCTTC
TRBD1	TRBV6-2/TRBV6-3	few	TRBJ2-4	CASRPPGQGLAKNIQYF	TGTGCCAGCAGACCTCCGGGACAGGGATTAGCCAAAAACATTCAGTACTTC
.	TRBV21-1	many	TRBJ2-7	CASSKGWREESYEQYF	TGTGCCAGCAGCAAAGGTTGGAGGGAAGAGTCCTACGAGCAGTACTTC
.	TRBV5-6	few	TRBJ1-2	CASSLSPQGSYGYTF	TGTGCCAGCAGCTTGAGTCCGCAGGGGTCCTATGGCTACACCTTC
.	TRBV5-1	few	TRBJ1-1	CASSLTGRGAEAFF	TGCGCCAGCAGCTTGACAGGGAGAGGGGCTGAAGCTTTCTTT
.	TRBV6-2/TRBV6-3	.	TRBJ2-1	CASSYRGSNNEQFF	TGTGCCAGCAGTTACAGGGGTTCGAATAATGAGCAGTTCTTC
TRBD2	TRBV24-1	many	TRBJ2-1	CATSDKTSGKDEQFF	TGTGCCACCAGTGACAAGACTAGCGGGAAGGATGAGCAGTTCTTC
.	TRBV6-5	.	TRBJ2-1	CASSYSVVRVGYNEQFF	TGTGCCAGCAGTTACTCGGTTGTGAGGGTCGGGTACAATGAGCAGTTCTTC
.	TRBV3-1	many	TRBJ1-2	CASSQDPNGYTF	TGTGCCAGCAGCCAAGATCCCAATGGCTACACCTTC
.	TRBV6-5	many	TRBJ1-1	CASSYSPGMNTEAFF	TGTGCCAGCAGTTACTCGCCGGGGATGAACACTGAAGCTTTCTTT
TRBD1	TRBV5-5	.	TRBJ1-1	CASSLGQGLVEAFF	TGTGCCAGCAGCTTGGGACAGGGGTTGGTTGAAGCTTTCTTT
.	TRBV15	many	TRBJ2-4	CATSRERGTVNIQYF	TGTGCCACCAGCAGAGAACGGGGAACCGTAAACATTCAGTACTTC
TRBD2	TRBV18	.	TRBJ2-2	CASSPLWTSGLPTNTGELFF	TGTGCCAGCTCACCACTCTGGACTAGCGGGCTACCCACGAACACCGGGGAGCTGTTTTTT